These T cell receptor beta chains were read from a single sample in a study of vaccination and CD4 T cells after COVID-19. TCRdb reprocessed the PCR reads with MiXCR, giving one entry per CDR3 protein. Of some 2,500 distinct CDR3 sequences detected, less than 45% appear once; the ten largest clones hold 45%. The antigens of these receptors remain unknown. The specimen sequenced was CD4+ T cells from blood, cultured in vitro. The source of these receptors is a human donor who had recovered from COVID-19. CDR3s leave out the opening cysteine and the closing phenylalanine or tryptophan. The order of the fields is J gene, CDR3 length, V gene, CDR3 protein.

J: TRBJ1-3
length: 12
V: TRBV19
CDR3: ASARTDSGNTIY

J: TRBJ2-5
length: 13
V: TRBV7-9
CDR3: ASSLGGGPQETQY

J: TRBJ1-2
length: 12
V: TRBV11-2
CDR3: ASSLDNAVIGYT

J: TRBJ2-4
length: 14
V: TRBV6-1
CDR3: ASSPEGVRAKNIQY

J: TRBJ1-4
length: 12
V: TRBV2
CDR3: ASSTQGSDEKLF

J: TRBJ1-6
length: 12
V: TRBV5-4
CDR3: ASSPGTIGSPLH

J: TRBJ2-5
length: 11
V: TRBV7-2
CDR3: ASSTYRGETQY

J: TRBJ2-5
length: 12
V: TRBV7-9
CDR3: ASSLLAGQETQY

J: TRBJ2-1
length: 15
V: TRBV20-1
CDR3: SAMGASDPSDNNEQF

J: TRBJ1-3
length: 14
V: TRBV18
CDR3: ASSPSAGHSGNTIY

J: TRBJ2-5
length: 11
V: TRBV25-1
CDR3: ASSRRSGETQY

J: TRBJ1-3
length: 13
V: TRBV21-1
CDR3: ASRQPTVSGNTIY

J: TRBJ2-7
length: 13
V: TRBV18
CDR3: ASSPRTGVLSEQY

J: TRBJ2-3
length: 13
V: TRBV20-1
CDR3: SALGTSGVTDTQY

J: TRBJ2-5
length: 13
V: TRBV24-1
CDR3: ATSDSQGGEETQY

J: TRBJ1-2
length: 13
V: TRBV20-1
CDR3: SAGGQGVTNYGYT

J: TRBJ2-1
length: 13
V: TRBV6-2/TRBV6-3
CDR3: ASRGERGGLNEQF

J: TRBJ2-1
length: 13
V: TRBV14
CDR3: ASSRTLSSYNEQF

J: TRBJ1-3
length: 15
V: TRBV6-1
CDR3: ASSEISGGTSGNTIY

J: TRBJ1-1
length: 11
V: TRBV20-1
CDR3: SASTVTNTEAF

J: TRBJ1-1
length: 11
V: TRBV20-1
CDR3: SAFRVQNTEAF

J: TRBJ1-1
length: 11
V: TRBV10-3
CDR3: AIRDREGTEAF

J: TRBJ1-2
length: 12
V: TRBV6-1
CDR3: ASSPVGQGGGYT

J: TRBJ1-5
length: 11
V: TRBV6-4
CDR3: ASSQGSNQPQH

J: TRBJ1-2
length: 9
V: TRBV6-1
CDR3: ASSKGYGYT

J: TRBJ1-5
length: 12
V: TRBV19
CDR3: ASSTPAFNQPQH

J: TRBJ2-5
length: 14
V: TRBV27
CDR3: AIPPEPQGGEETQY

J: TRBJ2-7
length: 14
V: TRBV19
CDR3: ASSPQGGSLAYEQY

J: TRBJ1-3
length: 15
V: TRBV7-9
CDR3: ASSLRRGGFSGNTIY

J: TRBJ1-6
length: 11
V: TRBV30
CDR3: AWRVTYNSPLH

J: TRBJ2-5
length: 10
V: TRBV5-4
CDR3: ASSLEGGTQY

J: TRBJ1-6
length: 11
V: TRBV6-1
CDR3: ASKATVNSPLH

J: TRBJ1-3
length: 13
V: TRBV6-5
CDR3: ASSYTHGSGNTIY

J: TRBJ1-5
length: 11
V: TRBV14
CDR3: ASSRDLGQPQH

J: TRBJ2-5
length: 11
V: TRBV7-3
CDR3: ASSLSVGETQY

J: TRBJ2-1
length: 13
V: TRBV11-2
CDR3: ASSLGAGGRHEQF

J: TRBJ2-5
length: 13
V: TRBV7-8
CDR3: ASSLVGGGAETQY

J: TRBJ1-2
length: 14
V: TRBV14
CDR3: ASSLWGTPTNYGYT

J: TRBJ2-2
length: 15
V: TRBV19
CDR3: ASSIGPGQATTGELF

J: TRBJ1-2
length: 12
V: TRBV6-1
CDR3: ASGEDRGAKGYT

J: TRBJ1-1
length: 10
V: TRBV18
CDR3: ASSPWGTEAF

J: TRBJ2-3
length: 14
V: TRBV12-3/TRBV12-4
CDR3: ASSFGLAGSTDTQY

J: TRBJ1-2
length: 12
V: TRBV27
CDR3: ASSLKGGSYGYT

J: TRBJ2-3
length: 15
V: TRBV20-1
CDR3: SAIGPSGGAGTDTQY

J: TRBJ2-1
length: 14
V: TRBV7-9
CDR3: ASSLAQGLAVHEQF

J: TRBJ1-6
length: 15
V: TRBV19
CDR3: ASSISQGTTYNSPLH